This T cell receptor (beta chain) was recorded in a study of Graves' ophthalmopathy and Graves' hyperthyroidism. Ophthalmopathy donors were characterized by moderate-to-severe activity, CAS of at least 3, NOSPECS of at least 4, and duration under 3 months. Patients were diagnosed from clinical symptoms, serum thyroxine, TRAb, thyroid ultrasound and orbital computed tomography. Study-wide findings and caveats: Most clonotypes expanded in thyroid above 0.001 frequency were present in blood too.

Amplification of the TCR beta CDR3 regions used RNA transcripts (as template). First-round RT-PCR used HTBI primers; second-round multiplex PCR followed. TCRdb fed the multiplex PCR reads into MiXCR, producing one record per CDR3 protein. The sample includes approximately 330,000 distinct CDR3 sequences, roughly a sixth of them seen just once. This clonotype has ten or more counts. The antigen is not known. V dropped 8 bases and J dropped 5 bases, with 13 bases sitting between them. The germline gives CDR1 MNHEY, CDR2 SMNVEV (reference sequence). This CDR3 region has 14 residues. The chain joins TRBV27 to TRBJ1-6, with a tentative D call TRBD1 (6 bases). The sequence was collected from an adult man with Graves' ophthalmopathy. Material for sequencing was peripheral blood. The CDR3 DNA reads TGTGCCAGCGTTAAAACAGGGAATAATTCACCCCTCCACTTT. Translated, it gives CASVKTGNNSPLHF.